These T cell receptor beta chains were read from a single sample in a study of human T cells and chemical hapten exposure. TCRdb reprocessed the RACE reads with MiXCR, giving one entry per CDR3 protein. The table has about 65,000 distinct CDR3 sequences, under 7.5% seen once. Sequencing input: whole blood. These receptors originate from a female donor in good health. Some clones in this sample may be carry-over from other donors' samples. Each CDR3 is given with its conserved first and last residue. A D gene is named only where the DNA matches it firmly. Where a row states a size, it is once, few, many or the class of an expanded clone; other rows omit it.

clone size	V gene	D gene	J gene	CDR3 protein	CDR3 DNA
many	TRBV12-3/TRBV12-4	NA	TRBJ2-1	CASAQSYNEQFF	TGTGCCAGCGCCCAGTCCTACAATGAGCAGTTCTTC
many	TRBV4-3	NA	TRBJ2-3	CASSQEGRANTDTQYF	TGCGCCAGCAGCCAAGAAGGACGGGCCAACACAGATACGCAGTATTTT
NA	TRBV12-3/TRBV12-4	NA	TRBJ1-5	CASTANSNQPQHF	TGTGCCAGCACAGCAAATAGCAATCAGCCCCAGCATTTT
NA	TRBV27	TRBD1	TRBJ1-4	CASSLEGRGHEKLFF	TGTGCCAGCAGTTTAGAAGGCAGGGGGCATGAAAAACTGTTTTTT
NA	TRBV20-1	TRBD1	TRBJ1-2	CSARGEQGRGSNYGYTF	TGCAGTGCTAGAGGGGAACAGGGGAGGGGGTCTAACTATGGCTACACCTTC
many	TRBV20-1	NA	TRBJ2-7	CSGGGRDYEQYF	TGCAGTGGCGGAGGACGGGACTACGAGCAGTACTTC
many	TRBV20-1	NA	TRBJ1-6	CSASAYDSPLHF	TGCAGTGCTAGCGCCTACGATTCACCCCTCCACTTT
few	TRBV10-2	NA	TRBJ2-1	CASSEVSSFVTNEQFF	TGCGCCAGCAGTGAGGTGTCTAGTTTTGTCACCAATGAGCAGTTCTTC
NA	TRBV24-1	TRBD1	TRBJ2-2	CATSDFRQGAKTGELFF	TGTGCCACCAGTGATTTCCGGCAGGGGGCTAAAACCGGGGAGCTGTTTTTT
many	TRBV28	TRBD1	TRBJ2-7	CASRSGQGSREQYF	TGTGCCAGCAGGTCCGGACAGGGGTCGCGCGAGCAGTACTTC
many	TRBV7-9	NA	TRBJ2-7	CASSPITEQYF	TGTGCCAGCAGCCCGATTACCGAGCAGTACTTC
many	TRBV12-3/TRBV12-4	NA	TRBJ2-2	CASSFFGGVRELFF	TGTGCCAGCAGTTTTTTCGGGGGCGTGAGGGAGCTGTTTTTT
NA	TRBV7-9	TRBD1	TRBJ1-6	CASSLAGTENSPLHF	TGTGCCAGCAGCTTGGCCGGGACAGAGAATTCACCCCTCCACTTT
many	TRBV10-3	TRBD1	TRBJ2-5	CATRGQQETQYF	TGTGCCACGAGGGGACAGCAAGAGACCCAGTACTTC
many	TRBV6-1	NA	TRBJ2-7	CASSEGPSSSYEQYF	TGTGCCAGCAGTGAAGGGCCTTCAAGCTCCTACGAGCAGTACTTC
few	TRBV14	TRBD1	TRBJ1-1	CASSPGQGLFTEAFF	TGTGCCAGCAGCCCAGGACAGGGGTTGTTTACTGAAGCTTTCTTT
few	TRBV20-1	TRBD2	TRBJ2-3	CSASPSGRFNTQYF	TGCAGTGCCAGTCCTAGCGGGAGGTTTAATACGCAGTATTTT